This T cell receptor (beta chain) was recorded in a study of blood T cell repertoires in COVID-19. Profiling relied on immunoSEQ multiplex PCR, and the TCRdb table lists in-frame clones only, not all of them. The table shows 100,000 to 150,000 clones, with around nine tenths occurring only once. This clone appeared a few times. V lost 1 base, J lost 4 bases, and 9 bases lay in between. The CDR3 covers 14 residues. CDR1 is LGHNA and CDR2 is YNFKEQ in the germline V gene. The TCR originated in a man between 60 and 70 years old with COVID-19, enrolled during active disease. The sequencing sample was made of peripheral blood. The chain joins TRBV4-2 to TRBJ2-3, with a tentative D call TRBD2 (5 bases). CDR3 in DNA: TGTGCCAGCAGCCAAGTTCTGAGGGCAGATACGCAGTATTTT. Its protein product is CASSQVLRADTQYF.